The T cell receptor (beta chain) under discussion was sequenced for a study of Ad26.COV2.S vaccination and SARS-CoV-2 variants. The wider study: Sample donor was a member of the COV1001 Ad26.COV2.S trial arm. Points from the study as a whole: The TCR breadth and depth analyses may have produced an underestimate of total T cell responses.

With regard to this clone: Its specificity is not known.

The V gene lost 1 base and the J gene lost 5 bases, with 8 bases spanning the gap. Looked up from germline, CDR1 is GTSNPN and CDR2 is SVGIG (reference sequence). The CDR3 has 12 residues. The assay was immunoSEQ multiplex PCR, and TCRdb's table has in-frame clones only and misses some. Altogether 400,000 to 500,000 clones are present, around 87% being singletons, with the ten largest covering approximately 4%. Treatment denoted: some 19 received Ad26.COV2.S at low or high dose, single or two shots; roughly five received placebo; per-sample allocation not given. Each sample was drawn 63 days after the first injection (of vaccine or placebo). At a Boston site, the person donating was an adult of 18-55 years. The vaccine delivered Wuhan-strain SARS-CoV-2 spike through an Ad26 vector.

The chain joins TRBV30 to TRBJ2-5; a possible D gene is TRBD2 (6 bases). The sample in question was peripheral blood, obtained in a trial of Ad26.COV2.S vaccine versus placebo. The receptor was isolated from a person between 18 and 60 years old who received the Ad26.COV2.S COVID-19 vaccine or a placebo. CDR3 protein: CAWSELAETQYF. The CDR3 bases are TGTGCCTGGAGTGAACTAGCCGAGACCCAGTACTTC. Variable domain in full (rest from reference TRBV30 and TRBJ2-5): SQTIHQWPATLVQPVGSPLSLECTVEGTSNPNLYWYRQAAGRGLQLLFYSVGIGQISSEVPQNLSASRPQDRQFILSSKKLLLSDSGFYLCAWSELAETQYFGPGTRLLVL.